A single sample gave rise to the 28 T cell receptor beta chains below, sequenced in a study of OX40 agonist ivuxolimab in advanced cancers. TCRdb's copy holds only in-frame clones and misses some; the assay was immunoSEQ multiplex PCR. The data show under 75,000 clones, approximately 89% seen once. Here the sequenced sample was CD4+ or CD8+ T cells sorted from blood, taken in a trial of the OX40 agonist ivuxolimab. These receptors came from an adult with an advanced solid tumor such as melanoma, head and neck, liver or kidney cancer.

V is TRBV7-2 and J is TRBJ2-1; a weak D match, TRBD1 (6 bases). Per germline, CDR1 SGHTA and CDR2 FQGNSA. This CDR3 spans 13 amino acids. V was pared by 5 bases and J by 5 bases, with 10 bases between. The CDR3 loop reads CASSLDSDNEQFF. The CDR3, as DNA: TGTGCCAGCAGCCTGGACAGCGACAATGAGCAGTTCTTC.

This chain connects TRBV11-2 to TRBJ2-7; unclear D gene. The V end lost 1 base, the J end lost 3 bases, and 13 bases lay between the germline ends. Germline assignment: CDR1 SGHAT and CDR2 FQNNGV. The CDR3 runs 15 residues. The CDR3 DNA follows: TGTGCCAGCAGCTTAGCCCCCGGTTTTCTCTACGAGCAGTACTTC. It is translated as CASSLAPGFLYEQYF.

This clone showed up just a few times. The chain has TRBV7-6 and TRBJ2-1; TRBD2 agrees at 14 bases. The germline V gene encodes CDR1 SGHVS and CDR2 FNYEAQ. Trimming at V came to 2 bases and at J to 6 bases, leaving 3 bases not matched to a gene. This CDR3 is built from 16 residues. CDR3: CASSLRTSGGFNEQFF. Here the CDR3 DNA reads TGTGCCAGCAGCTTAAGGACTAGCGGGGGGTTCAATGAGCAGTTCTTC.

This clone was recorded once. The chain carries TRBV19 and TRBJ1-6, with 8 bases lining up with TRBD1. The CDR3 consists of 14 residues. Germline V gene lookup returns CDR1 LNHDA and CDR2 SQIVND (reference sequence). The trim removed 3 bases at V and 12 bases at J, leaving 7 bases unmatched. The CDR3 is CASSMGQESKPLHF. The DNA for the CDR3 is TGTGCCAGTAGTATGGGACAGGAAAGTAAACCCCTCCACTTT.

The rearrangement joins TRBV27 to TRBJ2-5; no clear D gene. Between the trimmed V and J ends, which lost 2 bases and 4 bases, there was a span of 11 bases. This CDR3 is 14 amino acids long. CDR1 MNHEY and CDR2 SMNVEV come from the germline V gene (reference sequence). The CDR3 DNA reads TGTGCCAGCAGTTTACTCGGCCGACTAGAGACCCAGTACTTC. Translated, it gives CASSLLGRLETQYF.

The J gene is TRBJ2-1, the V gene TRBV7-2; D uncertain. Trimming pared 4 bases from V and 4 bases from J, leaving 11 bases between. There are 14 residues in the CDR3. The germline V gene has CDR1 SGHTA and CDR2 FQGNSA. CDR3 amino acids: CASSSVGGYNEQFF. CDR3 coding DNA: TGTGCCAGCAGCTCGGTAGGCGGTTACAATGAGCAGTTCTTC.

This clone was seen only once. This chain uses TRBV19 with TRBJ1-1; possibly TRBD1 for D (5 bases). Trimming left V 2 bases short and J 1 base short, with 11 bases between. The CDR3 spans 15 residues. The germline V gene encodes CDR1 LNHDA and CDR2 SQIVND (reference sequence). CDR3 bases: TGTGCCAGTAGTATATTGGGACGGAGGAACACTGAAGCTTTCTTT. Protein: CASSILGRRNTEAFF.

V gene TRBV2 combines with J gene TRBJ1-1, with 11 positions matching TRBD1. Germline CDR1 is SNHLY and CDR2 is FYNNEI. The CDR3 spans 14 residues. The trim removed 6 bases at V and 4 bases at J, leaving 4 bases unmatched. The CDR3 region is CASSKGTGGTEAFF. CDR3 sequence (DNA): TGTGCCAGCAGCAAAGGGACAGGGGGCACTGAAGCTTTCTTT.

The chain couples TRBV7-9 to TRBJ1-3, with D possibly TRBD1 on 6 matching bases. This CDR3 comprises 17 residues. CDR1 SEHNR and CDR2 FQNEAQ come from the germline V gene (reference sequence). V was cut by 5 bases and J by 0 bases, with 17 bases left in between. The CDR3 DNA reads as TGTGCCAGCAGCCTCTATTCAGGGGTTGGCTCTGGAAACACCATATATTTT. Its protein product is CASSLYSGVGSGNTIYF.

DNA of the CDR3: TGTGCCAGCAGCTCGATTGACAGGGTGGATTTTTCAGATACGCAGTATTTT. This translates into CASSSIDRVDFSDTQYF. This sequence joins TRBV11-1 and TRBJ2-3, with 7 nucleotides matching TRBD1. With 4 bases clipped from V and 4 bases from J, the junction kept 14 bases outside the gene matches. The CDR3 loop spans 17 amino acids. In germline, CDR1 is SGHAT, CDR2 FQDESV (reference sequence).

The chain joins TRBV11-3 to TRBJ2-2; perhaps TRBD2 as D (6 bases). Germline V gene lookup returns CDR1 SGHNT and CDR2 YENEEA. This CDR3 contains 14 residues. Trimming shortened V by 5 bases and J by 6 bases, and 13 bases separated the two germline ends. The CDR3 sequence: CASSTPTSPGELFF. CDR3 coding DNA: TGTGCCAGCAGCACCCCGACTAGTCCCGGGGAGCTGTTTTTT.

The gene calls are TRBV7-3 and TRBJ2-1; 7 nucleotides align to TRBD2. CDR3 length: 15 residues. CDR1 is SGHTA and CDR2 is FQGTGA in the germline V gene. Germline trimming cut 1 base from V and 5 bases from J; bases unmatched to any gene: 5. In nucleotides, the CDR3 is TGTGCCAGCAGCTTAATTTCTAGCGGAGACAATGAGCAGTTCTTC. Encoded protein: CASSLISSGDNEQFF.

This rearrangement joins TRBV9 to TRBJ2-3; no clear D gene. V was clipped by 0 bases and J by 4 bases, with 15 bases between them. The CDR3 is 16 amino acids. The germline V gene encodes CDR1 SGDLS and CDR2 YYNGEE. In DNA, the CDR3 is TGTGCCAGCAGCGTAGGCGGTCGGGCGGAGCCAGATACGCAGTATTTT. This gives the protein CASSVGGRAEPDTQYF.

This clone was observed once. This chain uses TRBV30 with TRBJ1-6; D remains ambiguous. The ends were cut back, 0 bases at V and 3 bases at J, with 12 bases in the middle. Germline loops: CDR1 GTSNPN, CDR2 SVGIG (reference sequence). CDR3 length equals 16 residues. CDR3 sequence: CAWSVGFSIYNSPLHF. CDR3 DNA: TGTGCCTGGAGTGTGGGCTTCAGTATCTATAATTCACCCCTCCACTTT.

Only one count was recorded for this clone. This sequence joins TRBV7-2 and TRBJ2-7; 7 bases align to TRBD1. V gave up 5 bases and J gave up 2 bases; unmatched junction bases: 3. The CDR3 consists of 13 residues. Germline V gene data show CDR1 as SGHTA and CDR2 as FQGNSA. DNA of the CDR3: TGTGCCAGCAGCAAGGGACAGCCCTACGAGCAGTACTTC. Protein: CASSKGQPYEQYF.

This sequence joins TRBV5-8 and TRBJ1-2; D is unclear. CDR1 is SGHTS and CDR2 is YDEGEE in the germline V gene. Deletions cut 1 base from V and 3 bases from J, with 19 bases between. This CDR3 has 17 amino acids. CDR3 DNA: TGTGCCAGCAGCTTGTTAGGCCGGCAGGACTACTACTATGGCTACACCTTC. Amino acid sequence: CASSLLGRQDYYYGYTF.

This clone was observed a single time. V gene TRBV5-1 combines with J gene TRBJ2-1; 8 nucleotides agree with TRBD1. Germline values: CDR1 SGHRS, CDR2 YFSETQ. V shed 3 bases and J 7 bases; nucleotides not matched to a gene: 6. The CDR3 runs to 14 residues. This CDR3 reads CASSYYDRGNEQFF. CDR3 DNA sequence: TGCGCCAGCAGCTATTACGACAGGGGTAATGAGCAGTTCTTC.

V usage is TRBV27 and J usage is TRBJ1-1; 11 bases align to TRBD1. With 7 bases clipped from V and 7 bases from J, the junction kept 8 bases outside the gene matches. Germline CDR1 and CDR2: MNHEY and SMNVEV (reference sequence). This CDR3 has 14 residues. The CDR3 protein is CASTPDRGRGEAFF. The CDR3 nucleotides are TGTGCCAGCACCCCGGACAGGGGGCGCGGTGAAGCTTTCTTT.

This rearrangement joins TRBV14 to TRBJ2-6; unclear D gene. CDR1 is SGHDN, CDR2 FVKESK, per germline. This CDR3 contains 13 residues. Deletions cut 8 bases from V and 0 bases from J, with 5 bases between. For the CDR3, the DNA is TGTGCCAGCGAGAGCTCTGGGGCCAACGTCCTGACTTTC. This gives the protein CASESSGANVLTF.

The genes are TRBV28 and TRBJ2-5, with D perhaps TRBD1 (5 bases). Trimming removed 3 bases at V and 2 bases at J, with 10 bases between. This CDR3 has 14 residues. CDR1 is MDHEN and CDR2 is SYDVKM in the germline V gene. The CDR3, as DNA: TGTGCCAGCAGTTTCAGGGTGTTGCAAGAGACCCAGTACTTC. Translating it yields CASSFRVLQETQYF. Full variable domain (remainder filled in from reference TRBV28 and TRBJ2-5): DVKVTQSSRYLVKRTGEKVFLECVQDMDHENMFWYRQDPGLGLRLIYFSYDVKMKEKGDIPEGYSVSREKKERFSLILESASTNQTSMYLCASSFRVLQETQYFGPGTRLLVL.

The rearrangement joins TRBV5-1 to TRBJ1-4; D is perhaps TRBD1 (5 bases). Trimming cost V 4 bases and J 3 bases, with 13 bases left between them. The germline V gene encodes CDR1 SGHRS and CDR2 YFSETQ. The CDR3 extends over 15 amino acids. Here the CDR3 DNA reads TGCGCCAGCAGCGTCGTTGGGGGGGCTAATGAAAAACTGTTTTTT. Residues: CASSVVGGANEKLFF. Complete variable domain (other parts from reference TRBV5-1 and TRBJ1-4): KAGVTQTPRYLIKTRGQQVTLSCSPISGHRSVSWYQQTPGQGLQFLFEYFSETQRNKGNFPGRFSGRQFSNSRSEMNVSTLELGDSALYLCASSVVGGANEKLFFGSGTQLSVL.

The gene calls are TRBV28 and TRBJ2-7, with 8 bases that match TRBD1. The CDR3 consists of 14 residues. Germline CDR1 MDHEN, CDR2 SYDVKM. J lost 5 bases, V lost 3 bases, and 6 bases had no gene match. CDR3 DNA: TGTGCCAGCAGTTTCCCGGACAGGGTCAACGAGCAGTACTTC. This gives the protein CASSFPDRVNEQYF.

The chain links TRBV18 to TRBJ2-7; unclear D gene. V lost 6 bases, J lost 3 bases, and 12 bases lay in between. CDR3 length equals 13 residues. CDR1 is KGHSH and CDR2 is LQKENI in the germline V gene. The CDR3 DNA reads TGTGCCAGCTCGCCCGGCTGGGGCTACGAGCAGTACTTC. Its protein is CASSPGWGYEQYF.

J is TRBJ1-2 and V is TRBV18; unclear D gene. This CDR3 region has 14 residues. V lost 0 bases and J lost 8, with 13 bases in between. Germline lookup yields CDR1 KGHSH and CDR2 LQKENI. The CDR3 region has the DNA TGTGCCAGCTCACCACCCTCGGTGGGGAGGGGCTACACCTTC. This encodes CASSPPSVGRGYTF.

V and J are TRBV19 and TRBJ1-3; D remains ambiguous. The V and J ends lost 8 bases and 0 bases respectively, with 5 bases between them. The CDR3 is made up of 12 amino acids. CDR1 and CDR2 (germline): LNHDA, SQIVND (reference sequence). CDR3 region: CASRSSGNTIYF. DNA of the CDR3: TGTGCCAGTCGAAGCTCTGGAAACACCATATATTTT.

CDR3 amino acids: CASSVYEGSQPQHF. Here the CDR3 DNA reads TGTGCCAGCAGTGTCTATGAAGGGAGTCAGCCCCAGCATTTT. The rearrangement uses TRBV6-1 and TRBJ1-5; no definite D call. This CDR3 comprises 14 residues. Trimming took 4 bases from V and 6 from J, leaving 13 bases between them. CDR1 MNHNS and CDR2 SASEGT come from the germline V gene.

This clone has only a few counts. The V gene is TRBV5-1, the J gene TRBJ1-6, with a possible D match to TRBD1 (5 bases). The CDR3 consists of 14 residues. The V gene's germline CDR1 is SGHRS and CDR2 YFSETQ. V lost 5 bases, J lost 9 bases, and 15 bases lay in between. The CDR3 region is CASRPSRDGSPLHF. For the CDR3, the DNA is TGCGCCAGCAGGCCCTCCAGGGACGGTTCACCCCTCCACTTT.

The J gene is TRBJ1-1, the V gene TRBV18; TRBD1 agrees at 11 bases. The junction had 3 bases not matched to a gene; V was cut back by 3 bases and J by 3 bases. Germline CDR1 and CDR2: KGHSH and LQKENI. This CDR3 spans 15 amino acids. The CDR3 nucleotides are TGTGCCAGCTCACCCCTGGGACAGGGGGACACTGAAGCTTTCTTT. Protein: CASSPLGQGDTEAFF.